This T cell receptor beta chain comes out of a study of somatic mutations in cytotoxic T cells in rheumatoid arthritis. On the study more broadly: Sorted by flow to nearly 100% purity were some V beta antibody-stained T-cell populations, including V beta1+ cells sequenced for TCRB. Regarding the study as a whole: CD8+ clonality rose with age in rheumatoid arthritis patients, not healthy controls.

Sequencing was performed with immunoSEQ multiplex PCR; in TCRdb, only in-frame clones are kept and a portion is missing. The sample has roughly 13,000 clones, around 78% seen once. The germline V and J ends were trimmed by 4 bases and 3 bases, with 13 bases remaining between them. This CDR3 has 15 residues. Germline V lookup: CDR1 MNHNY, CDR2 SVGAGI (reference sequence). Concerning this clone: Antigen unknown.

Sequencing used CD8+ T cells sorted from blood. The chain links TRBV6-6 to TRBJ2-1, with D perhaps TRBD2 (6 bases). This receptor was obtained from an adult with rheumatoid arthritis. The CDR3 reads CASSSIGGNYNEQFF. The CDR3 nucleotides read TGTGCCAGCAGTTCGATAGGCGGGAACTACAATGAGCAGTTCTTC.